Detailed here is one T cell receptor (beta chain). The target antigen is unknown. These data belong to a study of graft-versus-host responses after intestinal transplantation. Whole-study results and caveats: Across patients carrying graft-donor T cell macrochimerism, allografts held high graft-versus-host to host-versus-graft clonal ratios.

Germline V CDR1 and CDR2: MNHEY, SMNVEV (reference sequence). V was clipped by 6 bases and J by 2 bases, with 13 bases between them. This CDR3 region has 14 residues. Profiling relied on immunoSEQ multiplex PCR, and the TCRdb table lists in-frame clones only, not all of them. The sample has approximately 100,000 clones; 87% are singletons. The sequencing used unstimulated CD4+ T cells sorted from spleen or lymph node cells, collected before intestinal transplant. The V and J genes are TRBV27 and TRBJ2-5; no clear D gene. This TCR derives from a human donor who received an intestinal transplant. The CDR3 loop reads CASRDGLGQETQYF. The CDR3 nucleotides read TGTGCCAGCAGGGACGGGCTCGGGCAAGAGACCCAGTACTTC.